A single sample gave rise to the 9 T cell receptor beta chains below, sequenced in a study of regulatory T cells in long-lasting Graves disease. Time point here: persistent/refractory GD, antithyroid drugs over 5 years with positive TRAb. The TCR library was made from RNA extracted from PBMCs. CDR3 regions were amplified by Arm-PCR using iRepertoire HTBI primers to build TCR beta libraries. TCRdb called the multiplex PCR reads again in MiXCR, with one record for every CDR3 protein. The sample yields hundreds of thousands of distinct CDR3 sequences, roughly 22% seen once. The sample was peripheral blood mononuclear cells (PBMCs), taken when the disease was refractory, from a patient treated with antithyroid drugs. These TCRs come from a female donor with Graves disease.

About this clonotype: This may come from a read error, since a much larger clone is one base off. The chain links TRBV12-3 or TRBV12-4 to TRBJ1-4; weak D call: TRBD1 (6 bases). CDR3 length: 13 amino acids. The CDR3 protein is CASSPQEGDKLSF. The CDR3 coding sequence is TGTGCCAGCAGTCCCCAGGAGGGGGACAAACTGTCTTTT.

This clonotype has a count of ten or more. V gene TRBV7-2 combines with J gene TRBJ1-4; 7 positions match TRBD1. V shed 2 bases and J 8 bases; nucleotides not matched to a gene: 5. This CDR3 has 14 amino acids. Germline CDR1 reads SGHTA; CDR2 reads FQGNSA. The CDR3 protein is CASSLQGGEEKLFF. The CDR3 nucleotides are TGTGCCAGCAGCTTACAGGGGGGAGAGGAAAAACTGTTTTTT.

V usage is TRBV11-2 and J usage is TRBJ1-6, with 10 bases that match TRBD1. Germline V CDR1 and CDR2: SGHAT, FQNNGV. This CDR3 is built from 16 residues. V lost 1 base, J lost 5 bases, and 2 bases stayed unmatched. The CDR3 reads CASSLAGQGDNSPLHF. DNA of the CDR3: TGTGCCAGCAGCTTAGCTGGACAGGGGGATAATTCACCCCTCCACTTT.

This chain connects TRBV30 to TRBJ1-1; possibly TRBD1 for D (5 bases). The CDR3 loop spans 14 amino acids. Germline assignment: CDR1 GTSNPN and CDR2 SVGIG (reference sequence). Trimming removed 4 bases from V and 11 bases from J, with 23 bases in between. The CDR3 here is CAWIPRGGIGFAFF. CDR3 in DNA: TGTGCCTGGATCCCCCGGGGGGGAATCGGGTTTGCTTTCTTT.

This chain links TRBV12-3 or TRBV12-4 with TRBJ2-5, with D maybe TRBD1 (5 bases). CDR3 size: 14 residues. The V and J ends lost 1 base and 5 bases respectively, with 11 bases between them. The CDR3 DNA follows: TGTGCCAGCAGTTTAGTTGGGGCCGGGGAGACCCAGTACTTC. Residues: CASSLVGAGETQYF.

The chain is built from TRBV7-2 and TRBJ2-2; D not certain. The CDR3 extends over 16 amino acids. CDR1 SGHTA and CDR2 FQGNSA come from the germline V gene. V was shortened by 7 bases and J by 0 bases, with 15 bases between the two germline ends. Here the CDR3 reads CASTSSVASNTGELFF. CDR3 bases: TGTGCCAGCACCTCTTCAGTTGCATCGAACACCGGGGAGCTGTTTTTT. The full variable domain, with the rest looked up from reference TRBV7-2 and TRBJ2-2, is GAGVSQSPSNKVTEKGKDVELRCDPISGHTALYWYRQSLGQGLEFLIYFQGNSAPDKSGLPSDRFSAERTGGSVSTLTIQRTQQEDSAVYLCASTSSVASNTGELFFGEGSRLTVL.

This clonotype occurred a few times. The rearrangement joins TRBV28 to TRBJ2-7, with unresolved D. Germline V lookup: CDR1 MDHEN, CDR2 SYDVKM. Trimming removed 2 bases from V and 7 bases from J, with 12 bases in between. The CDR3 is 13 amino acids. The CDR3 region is CASSLRVRVEQYF. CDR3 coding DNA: TGTGCCAGCAGTTTACGGGTTAGGGTGGAGCAGTACTTC. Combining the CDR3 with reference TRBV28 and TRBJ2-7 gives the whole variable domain DVKVTQSSRYLVKRTGEKVFLECVQDMDHENMFWYRQDPGLGLRLIYFSYDVKMKEKGDIPEGYSVSREKKERFSLILESASTNQTSMYLCASSLRVRVEQYFGPGTRLTVT.

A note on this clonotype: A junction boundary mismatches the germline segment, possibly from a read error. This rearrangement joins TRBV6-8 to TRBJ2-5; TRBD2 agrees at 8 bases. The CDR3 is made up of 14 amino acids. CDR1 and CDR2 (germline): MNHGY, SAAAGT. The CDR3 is CVSSSGTIRETQYF. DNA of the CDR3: TGTGTCAGCAGTAGCGGGACCATCCGGGAGACCCAGTACTTC.

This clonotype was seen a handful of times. The CDR3 spells CASSPQVGGENIQYF. CDR3 nucleotides: TGTGCCAGTAGTCCCCAAGTGGGTGGGGAAAACATTCAGTACTTC. The J gene is TRBJ2-4, the V gene TRBV19; no clear D gene. Trimming pared 5 bases from V and 5 bases from J, leaving 16 bases between. CDR1 and CDR2 (germline): LNHDA, SQIVND (reference sequence). This CDR3 region has 15 residues.